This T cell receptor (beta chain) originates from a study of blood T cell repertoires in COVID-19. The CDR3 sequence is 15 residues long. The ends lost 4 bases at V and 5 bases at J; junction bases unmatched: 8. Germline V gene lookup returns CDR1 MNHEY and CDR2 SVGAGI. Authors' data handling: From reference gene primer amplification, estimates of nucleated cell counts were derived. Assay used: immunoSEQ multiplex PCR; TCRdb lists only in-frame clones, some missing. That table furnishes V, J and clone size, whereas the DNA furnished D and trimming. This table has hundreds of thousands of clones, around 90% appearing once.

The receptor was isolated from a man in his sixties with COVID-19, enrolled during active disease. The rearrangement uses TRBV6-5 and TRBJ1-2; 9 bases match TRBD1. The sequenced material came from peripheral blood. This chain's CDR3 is CASSFSTGGLYGYTF. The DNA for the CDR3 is TGTGCCAGCAGTTTCTCGACAGGGGGACTGTATGGCTACACCTTC.